One sample yielded the 3 T cell receptor beta chains listed below, sequenced in a study of T cells in Graves' hyperthyroidism and ophthalmopathy. There were TCR beta CDR3 regions amplified from RNA transcripts. Initially, a first-round RT-PCR of the TCR CDR3 employed the HTBI primer set. TCRdb re-called the multiplex PCR reads with MiXCR, one entry per CDR3 protein. Of around 500,000 distinct CDR3 sequences in the sample, roughly a sixth are singletons; the top ten hold 25% to 30%. The sample comprised blood. All receptors come from a woman aged 25 to 39 with Graves' ophthalmopathy.

There are many counts of this clonotype. The chain recombines TRBV29-1 with TRBJ1-2, with D perhaps matching TRBD1 (6 bases). The germline gives CDR1 SQVTM, CDR2 ANQGSEA. This CDR3 is 13 amino acids long. Deletions cut 4 bases from V and 1 base from J, with 10 bases between. In DNA, the CDR3 is TGCAGCGTTGGGGACACACGTAACTATGGCTACACCTTC. Its protein is CSVGDTRNYGYTF.

This clonotype was counted a few times. The genes are TRBV20-1 and TRBJ2-1, with 8 bases that match TRBD2. Germline lookup yields CDR1 DFQATT and CDR2 SNEGSKA (reference sequence). Germline trimming cut 0 bases from V and 8 bases from J; bases unmatched to any gene: 12. The CDR3 spans 16 residues. The CDR3 nucleotides are TGCAGTGCTAGAGATCTGGCGGGAGGCCCCAAGGATGAGCAGTTCTTC. Encoded protein: CSARDLAGGPKDEQFF.

This clonotype was recorded many times. The chain recombines TRBV6-1 with TRBJ1-1; TRBD1 aligns across 12 bases. Per the germline V gene, CDR1 is MNHNS and CDR2 is SASEGT. The CDR3 runs to 14 residues. Trimming removed 5 bases from V and 8 bases from J; junction bases left unmatched: 6. In DNA, the CDR3 is TGTGCCAGCAGTTGGGGACAGGGGGCTGGAGAAGCTTTCTTT. It codes for CASSWGQGAGEAFF.